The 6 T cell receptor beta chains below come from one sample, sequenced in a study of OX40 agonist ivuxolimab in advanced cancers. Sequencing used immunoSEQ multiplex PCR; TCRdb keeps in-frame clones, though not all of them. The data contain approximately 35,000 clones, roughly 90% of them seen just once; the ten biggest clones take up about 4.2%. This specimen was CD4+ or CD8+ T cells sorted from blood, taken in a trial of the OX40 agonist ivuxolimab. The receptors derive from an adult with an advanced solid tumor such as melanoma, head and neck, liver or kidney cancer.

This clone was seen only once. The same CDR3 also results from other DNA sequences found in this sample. The CDR3 coding sequence is TGTGCCAGCAGCTTAGGGGGAAACACCATATATTTT. Amino acids: CASSLGGNTIYF. This rearrangement joins TRBV13 to TRBJ1-3; D call uncertain. The CDR3 has 12 residues. The V end lost 0 bases, the J end lost 4 bases, and 1 base lay between the germline ends. CDR1 is PRHDT, CDR2 FYEKMQ, per germline (reference sequence).

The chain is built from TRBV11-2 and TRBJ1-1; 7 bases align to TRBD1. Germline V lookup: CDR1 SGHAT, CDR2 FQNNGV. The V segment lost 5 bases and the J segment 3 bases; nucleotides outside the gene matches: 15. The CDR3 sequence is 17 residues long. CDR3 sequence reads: CASSGSEGALGDTEAFF. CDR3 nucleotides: TGTGCCAGCAGCGGCTCGGAGGGGGCGCTGGGGGACACTGAAGCTTTCTTT.

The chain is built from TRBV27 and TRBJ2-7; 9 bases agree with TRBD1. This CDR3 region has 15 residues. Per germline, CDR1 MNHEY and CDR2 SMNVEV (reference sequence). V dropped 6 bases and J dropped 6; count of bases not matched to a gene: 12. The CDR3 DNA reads TGTGCCAGCAGCCCCCGCGGGACAGGGTTCGGCGAGCAGTACTTC. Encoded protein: CASSPRGTGFGEQYF.

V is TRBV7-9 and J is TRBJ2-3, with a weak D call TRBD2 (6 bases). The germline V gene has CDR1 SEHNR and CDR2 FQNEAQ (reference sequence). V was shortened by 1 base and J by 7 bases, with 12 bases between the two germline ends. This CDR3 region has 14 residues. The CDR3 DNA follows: TGTGCCAGCAGCTTAGGAGGGGAGGAATATACGCAGTATTTT. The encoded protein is CASSLGGEEYTQYF. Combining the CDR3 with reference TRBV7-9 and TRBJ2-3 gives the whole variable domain DTGVSQNPRHKITKRGQNVTFRCDPISEHNRLYWYRQTLGQGPEFLTYFQNEAQLEKSRLLSDRFSAERPKGSFSTLEIQRTEQGDSAMYLCASSLGGEEYTQYFGPGTRLTVL.

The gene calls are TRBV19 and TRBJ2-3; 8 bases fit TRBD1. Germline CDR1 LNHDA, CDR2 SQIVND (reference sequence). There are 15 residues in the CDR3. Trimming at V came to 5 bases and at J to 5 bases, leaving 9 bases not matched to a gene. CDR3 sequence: CASSAGTGIGDTQYF. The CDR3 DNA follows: TGTGCCAGTAGTGCCGGGACAGGAATTGGAGATACGCAGTATTTT.

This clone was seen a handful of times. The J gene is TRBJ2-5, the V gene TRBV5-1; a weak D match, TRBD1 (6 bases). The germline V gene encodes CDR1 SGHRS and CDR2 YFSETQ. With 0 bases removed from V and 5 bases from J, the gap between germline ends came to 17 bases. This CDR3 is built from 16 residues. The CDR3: CASSLVPGQGKETQYF. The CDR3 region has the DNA TGCGCCAGCAGCTTGGTTCCTGGGCAGGGGAAGGAGACCCAGTACTTC.